These 24 T cell receptor beta chains share one sample of origin, sequenced in a study of cytomegalovirus exposure and HLA in healthy donors. Primers included in the PCR were 60 Vbeta and 13 Jbeta primers. TCRdb keeps only in-frame clones here, not all; method: immunoSEQ multiplex PCR. This table has 90,000 to 140,000 clones, 83% appearing once. Sequencing input: PBMCs. The receptors were sampled from a man younger than 35 in good health and CMV-seronegative.

This clone was detected a few times. The genes are TRBV7-8 and TRBJ1-1, with 7 bases aligning to TRBD1. V shed 0 bases, J shed 7 bases, and the junction held 11 bases outside the gene matches. This CDR3 has 16 residues. CDR1 SGHVS and CDR2 FQNEAQ come from the germline V gene. CDR3 sequence reads: CASSLAQIRRQGEAFF. DNA of the CDR3: TGTGCCAGCAGCTTAGCGCAAATACGAAGACAGGGTGAAGCTTTCTTT.

The chain employs TRBV28 and TRBJ1-3; D remains unclear. The CDR3 covers 16 residues. V dropped 2 bases and J dropped 0 bases, with 11 bases sitting between them. In germline, CDR1 is MDHEN, CDR2 SYDVKM. The CDR3 reads CASSLGGYDSGNTIYF. The CDR3 nucleotides are TGTGCCAGCAGTTTAGGCGGGTACGACTCTGGAAACACCATATATTTT.

The V and J genes are TRBV7-3 and TRBJ2-7; 8 bases match TRBD2. CDR1 is SGHTA, CDR2 FQGTGA, per germline. V gave up 6 bases and J gave up 1 base; unmatched junction bases: 23. This CDR3 is 20 amino acids long. The CDR3 region is CASRSLRGGTQRAASYEQYF. The CDR3 DNA follows: TGTGCCAGCAGGTCCCTCCGGGGGGGGACTCAGCGGGCGGCATCCTACGAGCAGTACTTC. The complete variable domain, with remaining parts taken from reference TRBV7-3 and TRBJ2-7, reads GAGVSQTPSNKVTEKGKYVELRCDPISGHTALYWYRQSLGQGPEFLIYFQGTGAADDSGLPNDRFFAVRPEGSVSTLKIQRTERGDSAVYLCASRSLRGGTQRAASYEQYFGPGTRLTVT.

This clone was picked up one time. The rearrangement links TRBV28 to TRBJ2-1, with TRBD2 identical over 10 bases. The CDR3 extends over 16 amino acids. The germline gives CDR1 MDHEN, CDR2 SYDVKM. Trimming took 6 bases from V and 4 from J; bases not matched to a gene: 9. The CDR3 spells CASRPSTSGAYNEQFF. DNA of the CDR3: TGTGCCAGCAGACCTTCTACTAGCGGGGCTTACAATGAGCAGTTCTTC.

The chain joins TRBV6-5 to TRBJ2-1; TRBD2 agrees at 9 bases. V was clipped by 7 bases and J by 2 bases; unmatched bases: 6. The length of the CDR3 is 15 residues. Germline loops: CDR1 MNHEY, CDR2 SVGAGI. The CDR3 DNA is TGTGCCAGCATGTTAGCGGGAGTCGCCTACAATGAGCAGTTCTTC. Amino acid sequence: CASMLAGVAYNEQFF.

The chain links TRBV18 to TRBJ1-2; TRBD1 matches at 9 bases. CDR3 length: 15 residues. Trimming at V came to 3 bases and at J to 4 bases, leaving 6 bases not matched to a gene. Germline CDR1 is KGHSH and CDR2 is LQKENI. CDR3: CASSPPDRGGYGYTF. Written as DNA, the CDR3 is TGTGCCAGCTCACCCCCGGACAGGGGAGGCTATGGCTACACCTTC.

The V call is TRBV6-1, the J call TRBJ2-6, with D perhaps matching TRBD2 (5 bases). V lost 0 bases, J lost 3 bases, and 9 bases lay in between. There are 16 residues in the CDR3. Germline loops: CDR1 MNHNS, CDR2 SASEGT. The CDR3 region is CASSEAPEVGANVLTF. The CDR3 DNA follows: TGTGCCAGCAGTGAAGCCCCGGAGGTTGGGGCCAACGTCCTGACTTTC.

J is TRBJ2-2 and V is TRBV18, with a weak D call TRBD2 (6 bases). The V gene's germline CDR1 is KGHSH and CDR2 LQKENI. The CDR3 is 18 amino acids. The germline V and J ends were trimmed by 3 bases and 0 bases, with 17 bases remaining between them. The CDR3 loop is CASSPRRGGGTNTGELFF. The CDR3 coding sequence is TGTGCCAGCTCACCCCGACGAGGAGGCGGGACGAACACCGGGGAGCTGTTTTTT.

The chain combines TRBV29-1 with TRBJ2-2; 13 nucleotides line up with TRBD2. The germline V gene encodes CDR1 SQVTM and CDR2 ANQGSEA. V gave up 7 bases and J gave up 2 bases; unmatched junction bases: 1. This CDR3 has 14 amino acids. This CDR3 is CSAGLAGNTGELFF. The DNA for the CDR3 is TGCAGCGCGGGACTAGCGGGAAACACCGGGGAGCTGTTTTTT.

This rearrangement joins TRBV19 to TRBJ2-1; D not certain. CDR3 length: 16 residues. Per the germline V gene, CDR1 is LNHDA and CDR2 is SQIVND (reference sequence). Trimming cost V 0 bases and J 6 bases, with 15 bases left between them. In DNA form, the CDR3 reads TGTGCCAGTAGTATAGATCTGCCTAGTCAAGGCAATGAGCAGTTCTTC. Translation gives CASSIDLPSQGNEQFF.

The chain uses TRBV9 and TRBJ1-1; 10 bases map to TRBD1. CDR3 length: 16 residues. Trimming took 4 bases from V and 3 from J; bases not matched to a gene: 9. Germline CDR1 and CDR2: SGDLS and YYNGEE. The chain's CDR3 is CASSRRQGALDTEAFF. Written as DNA, the CDR3 is TGTGCCAGCAGCCGTCGACAGGGGGCGTTGGACACTGAAGCTTTCTTT.

This clone appeared a single time. V gene TRBV27 combines with J gene TRBJ1-4; possible D gene TRBD1, 5 bases. Germline CDR1 is MNHEY and CDR2 is SMNVEV (reference sequence). The CDR3 totals 15 residues. Between the trimmed V and J ends, which lost 4 bases and 4 bases, there was a span of 13 bases. CDR3 protein: CASSSRGGGNEKLFF. The CDR3 coding sequence is TGTGCCAGCAGTTCCCGTGGGGGGGGTAATGAAAAACTGTTTTTT. Combining the CDR3 with reference TRBV27 and TRBJ1-4 gives the whole variable domain EAQVTQNPRYLITVTGKKLTVTCSQNMNHEYMSWYRQDPGLGLRQIYYSMNVEVTDKGDVPEGYKVSRKEKRNFPLILESPSPNQTSLYFCASSSRGGGNEKLFFGSGTQLSVL.

The chain recombines TRBV7-2 with TRBJ2-7, with 10 bases fitting TRBD2. Germline-derived CDR1 and CDR2 are SGHTA and FQGNSA. V gave up 1 base and J gave up 3 bases; unmatched junction bases: 6. The CDR3 spans 16 residues. The CDR3 region has the DNA TGTGCCAGCAGCTTAGTACCAGCGGGAGGGAACTACGAGCAGTACTTC. This translates into CASSLVPAGGNYEQYF. Combining the CDR3 with reference TRBV7-2 and TRBJ2-7 gives the whole variable domain GAGVSQSPSNKVTEKGKDVELRCDPISGHTALYWYRQSLGQGLEFLIYFQGNSAPDKSGLPSDRFSAERTGGSVSTLTIQRTQQEDSAVYLCASSLVPAGGNYEQYFGPGTRLTVT.

CDR3 sequence: CASSLSGFETQYF. For the CDR3, the DNA is TGTGCCAGCAGCTTATCCGGGTTCGAGACCCAGTACTTC. The V gene is TRBV7-3, the J gene TRBJ2-5, with unresolved D. The CDR3 sequence is 13 residues long. The germline V gene has CDR1 SGHTA and CDR2 FQGTGA. The V and J ends lost 2 bases and 5 bases respectively, with 9 bases between them.

The chain recombines TRBV2 with TRBJ2-1; 13 positions agree with TRBD2. CDR1 is SNHLY and CDR2 is FYNNEI in the germline V gene. Trimming cost V 6 bases and J 8 bases; bases outside gene matches: 4. This CDR3 comprises 14 residues. The CDR3 protein is CASSGLAGVHEQFF. CDR3 sequence (DNA): TGTGCCAGCAGCGGACTAGCGGGAGTTCATGAGCAGTTCTTC.

The V and J genes are TRBV4-3 and TRBJ2-7; 11 bases map to TRBD1. The CDR3 has 15 residues. V gave up 5 bases and J gave up 0 bases; unmatched junction bases: 3. Germline V lookup: CDR1 LGHNA, CDR2 YSLEER. The CDR3 DNA follows: TGCGCCAGCAGCTCCGGGACAGGGGGCTCCTACGAGCAGTACTTC. It codes for CASSSGTGGSYEQYF.

The J gene is TRBJ2-7, the V gene TRBV28; weak D call: TRBD2 (6 bases). V shed 11 bases and J shed 4 bases, with 15 bases lying between them. This CDR3 contains 12 residues. CDR1 is MDHEN, CDR2 SYDVKM, per germline. CDR3 in DNA: TGTGCCGGCGGGACTTGGCCATACGAGCAGTACTTC. This translates into CAGGTWPYEQYF. Full variable domain (remainder filled in from reference TRBV28 and TRBJ2-7): DVKVTQSSRYLVKRTGEKVFLECVQDMDHENMFWYRQDPGLGLRLIYFSYDVKMKEKGDIPEGYSVSREKKERFSLILESASTNQTSMYLCAGGTWPYEQYFGPGTRLTVT.

This sequence joins TRBV11-2 and TRBJ2-3; perhaps TRBD1 as D (5 bases). Trimming cost V 2 bases and J 6 bases, with 18 bases left between them. In germline, CDR1 is SGHAT, CDR2 FQNNGV. This CDR3 region has 16 residues. CDR3: CASSLLSGIISDTQYF. The DNA of the CDR3 is TGTGCCAGCAGCTTACTTTCAGGGATCATATCTGATACGCAGTATTTT. Variable domain in full (rest from reference TRBV11-2 and TRBJ2-3): EAGVAQSPRYKIIEKRQSVAFWCNPISGHATLYWYQQILGQGPKLLIQFQNNGVVDDSQLPKDRFSAERLKGVDSTLKIQPAKLEDSAVYLCASSLLSGIISDTQYFGPGTRLTVL.

The rearrangement uses TRBV7-2 and TRBJ1-5; weak D call: TRBD1 (6 bases). V dropped 2 bases and J dropped 2 bases, with 10 bases sitting between them. The germline V gene encodes CDR1 SGHTA and CDR2 FQGNSA. This CDR3 comprises 15 residues. The CDR3 coding sequence is TGTGCCAGCAGCTTACGGGGGGCCGGCAATCAGCCCCAGCATTTT. Translating gives CASSLRGAGNQPQHF.

CDR3 coding DNA: TGTGCCAGCTCCCCCGTATCGACAGGGCAGGGTACTGAAGCTTTCTTT. Its translation: CASSPVSTGQGTEAFF. The J gene is TRBJ1-1, the V gene TRBV18; TRBD1 matches 7 bases. The CDR3 sequence is 16 residues long. Germline CDR1 reads KGHSH; CDR2 reads LQKENI. The junction had 15 bases not matched to a gene; V was cut back by 6 bases and J by 5 bases.

Notes on this clone: One end of the junction varies from germline; a read error may be responsible. The chain combines TRBV7-9 with TRBJ2-3, with D perhaps matching TRBD2 (6 bases). CDR3 length: 10 residues. Germline V gives CDR1 SEHNR, CDR2 FQNEAQ (reference sequence). CDR3: CSSSLTSMGF. For the CDR3, the DNA is TGTTCCAGCAGCTTGACTAGTATGGGATTT.

In its sample, this clone was seen a few times. The CDR3 sequence: CASSVEEQEYNEQFF. In nucleotides, the CDR3 is TGTGCCAGCAGCGTAGAAGAACAGGAGTACAATGAGCAGTTCTTC. The chain combines TRBV9 with TRBJ2-1; D may be TRBD1 (5 bases). Trimming took 0 bases from V and 4 from J, leaving 11 bases between them. The CDR3 runs to 15 residues. The germline V gene has CDR1 SGDLS and CDR2 YYNGEE.

The chain recombines TRBV7-3 with TRBJ2-1, with 16 positions matching TRBD2. The CDR3 is 20 amino acids. Germline V gene lookup returns CDR1 SGHTA and CDR2 FQGTGA. The J segment lost 1 base and the V segment lost 4 bases, leaving 10 bases of the junction unmatched. This CDR3 is CASSSGGTSGRAVSYNEQFF. In DNA form, the CDR3 reads TGTGCCAGCAGCTCCGGTGGGACTAGCGGGAGGGCCGTATCCTACAATGAGCAGTTCTTC. Combining the CDR3 with reference TRBV7-3 and TRBJ2-1 gives the whole variable domain GAGVSQTPSNKVTEKGKYVELRCDPISGHTALYWYRQSLGQGPEFLIYFQGTGAADDSGLPNDRFFAVRPEGSVSTLKIQRTERGDSAVYLCASSSGGTSGRAVSYNEQFFGPGTRLTVL.

This clone was counted once. The DNA for the CDR3 is TGCGCCAGCAGCTGGGGCGGGGGGCTCGATCAGCCCCAGCATTTT. This translates into CASSWGGGLDQPQHF. The chain is built from TRBV5-1 and TRBJ1-5; the D gene is possibly TRBD1 (6 bases). V was cut by 3 bases and J by 5 bases, with 15 bases left in between. Germline values: CDR1 SGHRS, CDR2 YFSETQ. This CDR3 is 15 amino acids long. The variable domain in full, with the rest retrieved from reference TRBV5-1 and TRBJ1-5, is KAGVTQTPRYLIKTRGQQVTLSCSPISGHRSVSWYQQTPGQGLQFLFEYFSETQRNKGNFPGRFSGRQFSNSRSEMNVSTLELGDSALYLCASSWGGGLDQPQHFGDGTRLSIL.